This T cell receptor beta chain comes out of a study of cytotoxic CD8 clonotypes in ibrutinib-treated CLL. This table comes from immunoSEQ multiplex PCR, and its TCRdb copy is limited to in-frame clones, with some not included. The sample consists of some 300,000 clones, almost 80% of them appearing once. The ends lost 6 bases at V and 1 base at J; junction bases unmatched: 6. This CDR3 contains 17 residues. Per germline, CDR1 LGHNA and CDR2 YNFKEQ. The material was PBMCs, obtained before ibrutinib treatment. The clonotype was recovered from a human donor with chronic lymphocytic leukemia. This chain links TRBV4-2 with TRBJ2-3; TRBD2 agrees at 14 bases. The CDR3 loop reads CASSRPGLAGGTDTQYF. The CDR3 coding sequence is TGTGCCAGCAGTCGGCCGGGACTAGCGGGGGGCACAGATACGCAGTATTTT.